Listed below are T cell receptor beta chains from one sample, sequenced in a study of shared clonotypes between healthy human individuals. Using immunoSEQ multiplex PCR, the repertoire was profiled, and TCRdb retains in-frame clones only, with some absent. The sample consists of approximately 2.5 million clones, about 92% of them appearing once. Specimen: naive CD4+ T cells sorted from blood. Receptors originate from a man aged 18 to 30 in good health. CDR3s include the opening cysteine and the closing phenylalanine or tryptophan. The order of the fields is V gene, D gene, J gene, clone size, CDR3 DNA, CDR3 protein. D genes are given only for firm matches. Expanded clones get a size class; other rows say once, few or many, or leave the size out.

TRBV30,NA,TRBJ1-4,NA,TGTGCCTGGAGTGTCAGAGGAACTAATGAAAAACTGTTTTTT,CAWSVRGTNEKLFF
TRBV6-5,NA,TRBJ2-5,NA,TGTGCCAGTGGGAATAGGGGGGAGACCCAGTACTTC,CASGNRGETQYF
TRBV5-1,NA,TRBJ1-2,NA,TGCGCCAGCAGCTTGGCTTCCACAGGACACTATGGCTACACCTTC,CASSLASTGHYGYTF
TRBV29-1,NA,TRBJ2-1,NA,TGCAGCGTCCGCTCCTGGCCAGGGCTCAATGAGCAGTTCTTC,CSVRSWPGLNEQFF
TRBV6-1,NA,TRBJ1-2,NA,TGTGCCAGCAGGACTTCCGGAAGCTACACCTTC,CASRTSGSYTF
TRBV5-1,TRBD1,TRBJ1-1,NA,TGCGCCAGCAGCTTATGGACAGGCAACACTGAAGCTTTCTTT,CASSLWTGNTEAFF
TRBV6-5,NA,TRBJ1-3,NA,TGTGCCAGCAGTTACTCGAGGGGGTCCTCTGGAAACACCATATATTTT,CASSYSRGSSGNTIYF
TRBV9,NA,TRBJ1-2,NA,TGTGCCAGCAGTCAAGGGTCGCTGAATAACTATGGCTACACCTTC,CASSQGSLNNYGYTF
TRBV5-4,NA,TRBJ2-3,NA,TGTGCCAGCAGCTTGGCCCGACGGGGAGCGGCAACTAGCACAGATACGCAGTATTTT,CASSLARRGAATSTDTQYF
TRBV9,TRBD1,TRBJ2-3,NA,TGTGCCAGCAGCGCGTACAGGGGTTACACAGATACGCAGTATTTT,CASSAYRGYTDTQYF
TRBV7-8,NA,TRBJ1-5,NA,TGTGCCAGCAGCTTAGGGGTCAATCTCAATCAGCCCCAGCATTTT,CASSLGVNLNQPQHF
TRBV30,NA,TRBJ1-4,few,TGTGCCGGCAGGGGAACTAATGAAAAACTGTTTTTT,CAGRGTNEKLFF
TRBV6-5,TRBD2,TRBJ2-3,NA,TGTGCCAGCAGTTACACCAGCGGGACGAGGGCAGATACGCAGTATTTT,CASSYTSGTRADTQYF
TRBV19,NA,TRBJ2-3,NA,TGTGCCACCCTACATGAGACCGCAGATACGCAGTATTTT,CATLHETADTQYF
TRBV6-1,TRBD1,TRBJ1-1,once,TGTGCCAGCAGTAACCGGACAGGGAGTATAACTGAAGCTTTCTTT,CASSNRTGSITEAFF
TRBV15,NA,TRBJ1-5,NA,TGTGCCACCAGCAGAGATTTGAGGGGCGCCGCCGAGGCCCAGCATTTT,CATSRDLRGAAEAQHF
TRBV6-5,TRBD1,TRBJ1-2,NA,TGTGCCAGCAGGCAGACAGGGCTGGCTAACTATGGCTACACCTTC,CASRQTGLANYGYTF
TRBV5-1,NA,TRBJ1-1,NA,TGCGCCAGCAGCCTTGGCCAACAGGGAGGGATTCTCCACACTGAAGCTTTCTTT,CASSLGQQGGILHTEAFF
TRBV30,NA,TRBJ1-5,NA,TGTGCCTCGGGTGAAGGCCATACGGGTCAGCCCCAGCATTTT,CASGEGHTGQPQHF